What follows are 19 T cell receptor beta chains derived from one specimen sequenced in a study of cytomegalovirus exposure and HLA in healthy donors (dated by TCRdb to about 2017). The library was made by the immunoSEQ multiplex PCR assay. Entries here come from immuneACCESS through TCRdb and include only in-frame sequences with V and J called. Some clones fail to appear in such tables; in the studies checked, an unresolved V gene covers under half of the shortfall, and the cause of the remainder is unknown. The sample table records about 130,000 clones; about 96% of these occur just once. About 1.7% of the sample goes to the ten largest clones. Sequenced sample: PBMCs. All receptors come from a young man in good health and CMV-seronegative.

This clone turned up a few times. The J gene is TRBJ1-2, the V gene TRBV7-2; D is possibly TRBD1 (6 bases). V lost 1 base and J lost 2, with 8 bases in between. CDR1 and CDR2 from the germline V gene are SGHTA and FQGNSA. This CDR3 is 14 amino acids long. The CDR3: CASSLGQGNYGYTF. CDR3 coding DNA: TGTGCCAGCAGCTTAGGGCAGGGGAACTATGGCTACACCTTC.

The chain combines TRBV11-2 with TRBJ2-4; 9 nucleotides agree with TRBD1. Looked up from germline, CDR1 is SGHAT and CDR2 is FQNNGV. CDR3 length: 14 amino acids. V shed 5 bases, J shed 15 bases, and the junction held 14 bases outside the gene matches. CDR3 nucleotides: TGTGCCAGCAGCCCCTGGACAGGGGCGACCTCCGGGTACTTC. Protein product: CASSPWTGATSGYF.

The J gene is TRBJ2-7, the V gene TRBV13; D is undetermined. Trimming cost V 2 bases and J 2 bases, with 10 bases left between them. The germline V gene has CDR1 PRHDT and CDR2 FYEKMQ (reference sequence). The CDR3 totals 14 residues. CDR3 amino acids: CASSLWSSAYEQYF. As DNA, the CDR3 is TGTGCCAGCAGCTTATGGTCCTCAGCCTACGAGCAGTACTTC.

The V call is TRBV25-1, the J call TRBJ1-4, with D possibly TRBD1 on 6 matching bases. The CDR3 totals 15 residues. Germline-derived CDR1 and CDR2 are MGHDK and SYGVNS. Trimming took off 1 base at V and 7 bases at J, with 13 bases between the two ends. Written as DNA, the CDR3 is TGTGCCAGCAGTGAATGGGGGGGCTGGGGTGAAAAACTGTTTTTT. Protein: CASSEWGGWGEKLFF.

V and J are TRBV15 and TRBJ2-5; D is perhaps TRBD2 (5 bases). The CDR3 contains 16 residues. Trimming took off 5 bases at V and 3 bases at J, with 19 bases between the two ends. The germline V gene has CDR1 LNHNV and CDR2 YYDKDF (reference sequence). The CDR3, as DNA: TGTGCCACCAGCTCCCGCCTGGTAGGGAGTGAAGAGACCCAGTACTTC. This sequence encodes CATSSRLVGSEETQYF.

The chain recombines TRBV28 with TRBJ2-1; weak D call: TRBD2 (6 bases). Germline values: CDR1 MDHEN, CDR2 SYDVKM. This CDR3 has 17 residues. Deletions cut 2 bases from V and 3 bases from J, with 17 bases between. As DNA, the CDR3 is TGTGCCAGCAGTTTAAGCAGGAGGCTAGCGATCTACAATGAGCAGTTCTTC. Amino acids: CASSLSRRLAIYNEQFF.

With respect to this clone: Other nucleotide sequences from this sample produce the same CDR3. The chain carries TRBV7-9 and TRBJ2-7, with 8 bases matching TRBD2. V lost 4 bases to trimming and J lost 6 bases; unmatched junction nucleotides: 2. The CDR3 runs to 12 residues. Germline values: CDR1 SEHNR, CDR2 FQNEAQ (reference sequence). CDR3 in DNA: TGTGCCAGCAGCTCGGGAGGGGGCGAGCAGTACTTC. Its translation: CASSSGGGEQYF.

The chain uses TRBV4-1 and TRBJ2-1, with 12 bases lining up with TRBD2. With V trimmed by 3 bases and J by 0 bases, 3 bases remained unmatched. The germline V gene encodes CDR1 MGHRA and CDR2 YSYEKL. This CDR3 is 17 amino acids long. CDR3 coding DNA: TGCGCCAGCAGCCACGAGACTAGCGGGAGCTCCTACAATGAGCAGTTCTTC. Protein sequence: CASSHETSGSSYNEQFF.

This rearrangement joins TRBV9 to TRBJ1-2; 7 bases agree with TRBD1. CDR3 length equals 14 residues. The V gene's germline CDR1 is SGDLS and CDR2 YYNGEE. V lost 2 bases to trimming and J lost 4 bases; unmatched junction nucleotides: 5. The CDR3 loop reads CASSVSGTAYGYTF. The CDR3 DNA is TGTGCCAGCAGCGTGTCCGGGACAGCCTATGGCTACACCTTC.

The sample holds a few counts of this clone. V usage is TRBV18 and J usage is TRBJ2-7; D remains ambiguous. The CDR3 is 11 amino acids. Trimming left V 3 bases short and J 7 bases short, with 7 bases between. Germline V gene sequence: CDR1 KGHSH, CDR2 LQKENI. The CDR3 is CASSPGEEQYF. The CDR3, as DNA: TGTGCCAGCTCACCGGGCGAAGAGCAGTACTTC.

The chain carries TRBV19 and TRBJ2-1, with D hard to call. The CDR3 length is 10 residues. CDR1 is LNHDA, CDR2 SQIVND, per germline (reference sequence). Trimming took 5 bases from V and 8 from J, leaving 4 bases between them. The CDR3, as DNA: TGTGCCAGTAGTTCTCATGAGCAGTTCTTC. Protein: CASSSHEQFF.

The chain combines TRBV28 with TRBJ2-7, with 7 bases that match TRBD2. The CDR3 runs to 15 residues. V lost 5 bases, J lost 7 bases, and 14 bases stayed unmatched. Germline lookup yields CDR1 MDHEN and CDR2 SYDVKM. Here the CDR3 DNA reads TGTGCCAGCAGTGCCCCAAGCGCGGGAGTCAGAGAGCAGTACTTC. It is translated as CASSAPSAGVREQYF.

This clone was seen a single time. This chain connects TRBV11-2 to TRBJ2-7; no clear D gene. The CDR3 has 14 amino acids. Germline V gives CDR1 SGHAT, CDR2 FQNNGV. V lost 1 base, J lost 3 bases, and 10 bases lay in between. CDR3 sequence reads: CASSLGASLYEQYF. In DNA form, the CDR3 reads TGTGCCAGCAGCTTAGGAGCGTCCCTCTACGAGCAGTACTTC.

The V and J genes are TRBV6-5 and TRBJ1-4; D possibly corresponds to TRBD1 (5 bases). This CDR3 has 14 residues. V was shortened by 0 bases and J by 8 bases, with 10 bases between the two germline ends. CDR1 MNHEY and CDR2 SVGAGI come from the germline V gene. The CDR3 reads CASSYSGGAEKLFF. In DNA form, the CDR3 reads TGTGCCAGCAGTTACTCGGGGGGAGCCGAAAAACTGTTTTTT.

The table lists this clone with a count of one. The chain uses TRBV10-2 and TRBJ1-2; D is ambiguous. The CDR3 has 13 amino acids. Trimming took 6 bases from V and 8 from J, leaving 16 bases between them. Germline assignment: CDR1 WSHSY and CDR2 SAAADI. This CDR3 is CASSLDSDAGYTF. CDR3 DNA: TGCGCCAGCAGCCTCGACTCCGACGCGGGCTACACCTTC.

The chain uses TRBV7-8 and TRBJ2-7; 8 bases agree with TRBD1. Looked up from germline, CDR1 is SGHVS and CDR2 is FQNEAQ. The junction had 8 bases not matched to a gene; V was cut back by 2 bases and J by 5 bases. The CDR3 extends over 15 amino acids. For the CDR3, the DNA is TGTGCCAGCAGCTTACTTACAGGGGGGTCCAACGAGCAGTACTTC. Translated, it gives CASSLLTGGSNEQYF.

The genes are TRBV4-3 and TRBJ2-2, with D hard to call. Germline values: CDR1 LGHNA, CDR2 YSLEER. V was clipped by 1 base and J by 1 base, with 7 bases between them. The length of the CDR3 is 15 residues. CDR3 in DNA: TGCGCCAGCAGCCAAGGACTTAGGAACACCGGGGAGCTGTTTTTT. Protein sequence: CASSQGLRNTGELFF.

The chain combines TRBV2 with TRBJ2-3; 12 bases align to TRBD1. V lost 9 bases and J lost 5; bases outside the gene matches: 9. CDR1 is SNHLY and CDR2 is FYNNEI in the germline V gene. The CDR3 covers 15 residues. Written as DNA, the CDR3 is TGTGCCAGTAGAACCGGGACAGGGGGCCAAGATACGCAGTATTTT. Amino acids: CASRTGTGGQDTQYF.

This sequence joins TRBV7-2 and TRBJ1-1; weak D call: TRBD1 (6 bases). V was trimmed by 5 bases and J by 6 bases, leaving 16 bases between them. Germline values: CDR1 SGHTA, CDR2 FQGNSA. The CDR3 runs 14 residues. CDR3 sequence (DNA): TGTGCCAGCAGCCCAGGGGCCAGAATCCCTGAAGCTTTCTTT. Its protein product is CASSPGARIPEAFF.